One sample yielded the 8 T cell receptor beta chains listed below, sequenced in a study of cytomegalovirus exposure and HLA in healthy donors. PCR involved 60 Vbeta and 13 Jbeta primers. Only in-frame clones appear in the TCRdb table, and some are missing; sequencing was by immunoSEQ multiplex PCR. The sample lists about 90,000 clones, over 55% occurring once. Material for sequencing was PBMCs. These TCRs come from a woman between 45 and 60 years old in good health and CMV-seropositive.

This chain links TRBV2 with TRBJ1-1, with TRBD1 as a possible D gene (6 bases). Germline CDR1 reads SNHLY; CDR2 reads FYNNEI. V was trimmed by 7 bases and J by 0 bases, leaving 12 bases between them. The CDR3 length is 14 residues. DNA of the CDR3: TGTGCCAGCACCCAGGGGTTCATGAACACTGAAGCTTTCTTT. The encoded protein is CASTQGFMNTEAFF.

The CDR3 here is CASRLNITIAPQHF. The CDR3 DNA reads as TGTGCAAGTCGCTTAAATATAACTATTGCGCCCCAGCATTTT. V is TRBV12-2 and J is TRBJ1-5. TRBV12-2 is marked as a pseudogene. The CDR3 sequence is 14 residues long.

The chain is built from TRBV2 and TRBJ1-2; tentative D call: TRBD1 (6 bases). CDR3 length equals 14 residues. CDR1 and CDR2 (germline): SNHLY, FYNNEI. Trimming cost V 2 bases and J 8 bases, with 15 bases left between them. As DNA, the CDR3 is TGTGCCAGCAGTGAATATGAGGCAGGGGACGGCTACACCTTC. It is translated as CASSEYEAGDGYTF.

This sequence joins TRBV19 and TRBJ1-1; a weak D match, TRBD1 (5 bases). Trimming took 2 bases from V and 2 from J, leaving 18 bases between them. The CDR3 length is 17 residues. The germline CDR1 and CDR2 sequences are LNHDA and SQIVND (reference sequence). As DNA, the CDR3 is TGTGCCAGTAGTATACGGTATTTGACCAGGACAAACACTGAAGCTTTCTTT. Protein sequence: CASSIRYLTRTNTEAFF.

CDR3: CASQQGRNTEAFF. In DNA, the CDR3 is TGTGCCTCCCAACAGGGGCGGAACACTGAAGCTTTCTTT. The V gene is TRBV6-5, the J gene TRBJ1-1, with TRBD1 matching over 7 bases. The junction had 7 bases not matched to a gene; V was cut back by 11 bases and J by 1 base. CDR3 length: 13 residues. Germline V gene data show CDR1 as MNHEY and CDR2 as SVGAGI.

The chain couples TRBV19 to TRBJ1-2; TRBD1 matches 7 bases. V lost 3 bases, J lost 6 bases, and 4 bases stayed unmatched. The CDR3 runs 13 residues. Germline lookup yields CDR1 LNHDA and CDR2 SQIVND (reference sequence). As DNA, the CDR3 is TGTGCCAGTAGTATTCGACAGGGAAATGGCTACACCTTC. Translating it yields CASSIRQGNGYTF. Based on the CDR3 plus reference TRBV19 and TRBJ1-2, the full variable domain is DGGITQSPKYLFRKEGQNVTLSCEQNLNHDAMYWYRQDPGQGLRLIYYSQIVNDFQKGDIAEGYSVSREKKESFPLTVTSAQKNPTAFYLCASSIRQGNGYTFGSGTRLTVV.

The gene calls are TRBV4-3 and TRBJ2-3, with D hard to call. V lost 0 bases and J 2 bases, leaving 9 bases between the germline ends. CDR3 length equals 15 residues. CDR1 is LGHNA and CDR2 is YSLEER in the germline V gene. This CDR3 is CASSQERQSTDTQYF. The CDR3 nucleotides are TGCGCCAGCAGCCAAGAACGACAATCCACAGATACGCAGTATTTT.

This clone occurred a few times. This chain connects TRBV4-2 to TRBJ2-7; tentative D call: TRBD1 (6 bases). Trimming shortened V by 4 bases and J by 0 bases, and 19 bases separated the two germline ends. The CDR3 has 17 amino acids. CDR1 and CDR2 from the germline V gene are LGHNA and YNFKEQ. CDR3 loop: CASSPPGAGVTSYEQYF. DNA for the CDR3: TGTGCCAGCAGCCCCCCCGGGGCAGGGGTTACCTCCTACGAGCAGTACTTC.